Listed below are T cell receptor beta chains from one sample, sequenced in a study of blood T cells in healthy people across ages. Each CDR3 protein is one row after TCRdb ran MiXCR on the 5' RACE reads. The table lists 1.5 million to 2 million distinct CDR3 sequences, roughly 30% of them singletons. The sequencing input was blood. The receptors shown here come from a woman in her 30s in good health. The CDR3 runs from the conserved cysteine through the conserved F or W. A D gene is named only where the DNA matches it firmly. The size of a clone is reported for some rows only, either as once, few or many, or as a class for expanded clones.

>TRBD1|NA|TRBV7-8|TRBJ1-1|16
TGTGCCAGCGCCTGGCAGGGGGCGCGGGTAAACACTGAAGCTTTCTTT
CASAWQGARVNTEAFF
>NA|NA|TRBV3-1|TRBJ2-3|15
TGTGCCAGCAGCCAGAACAGCCTTAGCACAGATACGCAGTATTTT
CASSQNSLSTDTQYF
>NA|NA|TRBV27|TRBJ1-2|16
TGTGCCAGCAGTCCTTCGGGGGGAGAGGCTAACTATGGCTACACCTTC
CASSPSGGEANYGYTF
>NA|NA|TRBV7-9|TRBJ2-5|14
TGTGCCAGCGGGGGATACAGGGAACAAGAGACCCAGTACTTC
CASGGYREQETQYF
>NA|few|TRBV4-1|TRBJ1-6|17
TGCGCCAGCAGCCGAACCCTACCGGGACGGGATAATTCACCCCTCCACTTT
CASSRTLPGRDNSPLHF
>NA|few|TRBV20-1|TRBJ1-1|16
TGCAGTGCTAGACAAAACAGGGAAGTAATGAACACTGAAGCTTTCTTT
CSARQNREVMNTEAFF
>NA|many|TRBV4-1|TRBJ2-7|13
TGCGCCAGCAGCCCCCACAACACCTACGAGCAGTACTTC
CASSPHNTYEQYF
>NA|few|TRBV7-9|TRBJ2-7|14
TGTGCCAGCAGCCCCAGTCTTCTCGCCTACGAGCAGTACTTC
CASSPSLLAYEQYF
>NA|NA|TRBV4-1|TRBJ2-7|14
TGCACCAGCAGCCAAGGACCAGGGCACTACGAGCAGTACTTC
CTSSQGPGHYEQYF
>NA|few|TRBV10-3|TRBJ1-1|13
TGTGCCATCAGTGTCAAGGGGCACACTGAAGCTTTCTTT
CAISVKGHTEAFF
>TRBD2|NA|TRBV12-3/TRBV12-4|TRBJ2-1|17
TGTGCCAGCAGTTACCTCTTAGGCGGGAGAATTAAGAATGAGCAGTTCTTC
CASSYLLGGRIKNEQFF
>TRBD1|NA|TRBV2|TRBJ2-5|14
TGTGCCAGCGGAACTCGACAGGGGAGGAAGACCCAGTACTTC
CASGTRQGRKTQYF
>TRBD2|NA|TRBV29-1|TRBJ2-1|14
TGCAGCGTTGATGAAGAGCGGGGCTACAATGAGCAGTTCTTC
CSVDEERGYNEQFF
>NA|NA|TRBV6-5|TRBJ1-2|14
TGTGCCAGCAGTTACTACGACGGATACTATGGCTACACCTTC
CASSYYDGYYGYTF
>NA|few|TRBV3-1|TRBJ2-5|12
TGTGCCAGCAGCCAAGTTATAGAGACCCAGTACTTC
CASSQVIETQYF
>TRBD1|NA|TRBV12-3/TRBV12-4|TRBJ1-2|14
TGTGCCAGCAGTGGCACCCAGGGGGTATATGGCTACACCTTC
CASSGTQGVYGYTF
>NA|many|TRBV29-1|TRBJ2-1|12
TGCAGCGTTGGGCAGGGATACAATGAGCAGTTCTTC
CSVGQGYNEQFF
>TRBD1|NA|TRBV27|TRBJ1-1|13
TGTGCCAGCAGTTTACAGGGACAGACTGAAGCTTTCTTT
CASSLQGQTEAFF
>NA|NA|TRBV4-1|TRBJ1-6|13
TGCGCCAGCAGCCAAGTACAGGATTCACCCCTCCACTTT
CASSQVQDSPLHF
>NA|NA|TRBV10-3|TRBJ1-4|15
TGTGCCATCAGTGAGTCGATGGTGGCAGGAGAAAAACTGTTTTTT
CAISESMVAGEKLFF
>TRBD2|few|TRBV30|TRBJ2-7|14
TGTGCCTGGAGTCCGTCTAGCGGGGGTTACGAGCAGTACTTC
CAWSPSSGGYEQYF
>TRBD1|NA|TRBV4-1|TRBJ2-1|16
TGCGCCAGCAGCCAAATCCGGGACAGGGTTGGCAATGAGCAGTTCTTC
CASSQIRDRVGNEQFF
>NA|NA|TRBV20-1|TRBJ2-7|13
TGCAGTGCTAGTAGTGGAAAATCCTACGAGCAGTACTTC
CSASSGKSYEQYF
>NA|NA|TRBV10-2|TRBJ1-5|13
TGCGCCAGCACCCAGGGGTTCGGTCAGCCCCAGCATTTT
CASTQGFGQPQHF
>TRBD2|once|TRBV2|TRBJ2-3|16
TGTGCCAGCAGGGACCCCGGGCGGGGGGTCACAGATACGCAGTATTTT
CASRDPGRGVTDTQYF
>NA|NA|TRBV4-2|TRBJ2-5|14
TGTGCCAGCAGCCAAGATCCCAGCGATGGGACCCAGTACTTC
CASSQDPSDGTQYF
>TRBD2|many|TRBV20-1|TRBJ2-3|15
TGCAGTGCTAGGCCCTACGGGACTAGCAGGGATACGCAGTATTTT
CSARPYGTSRDTQYF
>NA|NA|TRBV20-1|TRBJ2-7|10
TGCAGCGCGGGGTGGGGCGAGCAGTACTTC
CSAGWGEQYF
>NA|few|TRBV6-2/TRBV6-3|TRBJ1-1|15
TGTGCCAGCAGTTACGCGGGGGTCGGGAACACTGAAGCTTTCTTT
CASSYAGVGNTEAFF
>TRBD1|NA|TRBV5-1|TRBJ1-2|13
TGCGCCAGCTACGACCAGGGACAGTATGGCTACACCTTC
CASYDQGQYGYTF
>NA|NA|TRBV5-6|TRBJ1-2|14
TGTGCCAGCAGCTTAGGTACCTTGAGCTATGGCTACACCTTC
CASSLGTLSYGYTF
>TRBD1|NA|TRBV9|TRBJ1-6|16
TGTGCCAGCAGCGGAACAGGGGCATATGGAAATTCACCCCTCCACTTT
CASSGTGAYGNSPLHF
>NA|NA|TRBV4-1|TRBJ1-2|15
TGCGCCAGCAGCCAAGGTTACACTTACAACTATGGCTACACCTTC
CASSQGYTYNYGYTF
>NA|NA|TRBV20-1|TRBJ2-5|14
TGCAGTGCTAACGGGGGAGGCGGACAAGAGACCCAGTACTTC
CSANGGGGQETQYF
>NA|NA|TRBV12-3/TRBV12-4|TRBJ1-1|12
TGTGCCAGCAGTTTATCTGTCACTGAAGCTTTCTTT
CASSLSVTEAFF
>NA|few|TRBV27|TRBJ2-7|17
TGTGCCAGCAGTTTACTCCCGGTGGGCGCTCGGAGCCACGAGCAGTACTTC
CASSLLPVGARSHEQYF
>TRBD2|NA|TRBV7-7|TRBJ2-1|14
TGTGCCAGCAGCTTAAGCGGGAGTGGGGATGAGCAGTTCTTC
CASSLSGSGDEQFF
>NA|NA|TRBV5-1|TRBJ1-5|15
TGCGCCAGCAGCCGTTCCGCAGGGGCTGGACAGCCCCAGCATTTT
CASSRSAGAGQPQHF
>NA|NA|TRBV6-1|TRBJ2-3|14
TGTGCCAGCAGTGAAGGGACTAGCACAGATACGCAGTATTTT
CASSEGTSTDTQYF
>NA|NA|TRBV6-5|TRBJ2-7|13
TGTGCCAGCAGTCGACAGGAAGGTTACGAGCAGTACTTC
CASSRQEGYEQYF
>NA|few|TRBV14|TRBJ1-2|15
TGTGCCAGCAGCCAAAGGCCGATCGGACAGTGGGGCTACACCTTC
CASSQRPIGQWGYTF
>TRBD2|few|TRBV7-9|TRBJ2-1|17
TGTGCCAGCAGCTTGGGAGGGCGGGGCACCCCCTACAATGAGCAGTTCTTC
CASSLGGRGTPYNEQFF
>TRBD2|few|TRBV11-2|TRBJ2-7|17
TGTGCCAGCAGCTTAGATCAGCGGGAGGCTTCGTCCGACGAGCAGTACTTC
CASSLDQREASSDEQYF
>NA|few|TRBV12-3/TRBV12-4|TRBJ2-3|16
TGTGCCAGCAGGTTCGTAGCGAACAGCCTCACAGATACGCAGTATTTT
CASRFVANSLTDTQYF
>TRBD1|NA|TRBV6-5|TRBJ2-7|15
TGTGCCAACAGTTCCCGGACAGGGGCGTTCCTTGAGCAGTACTTC
CANSSRTGAFLEQYF
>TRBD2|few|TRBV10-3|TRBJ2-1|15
TGTGCCATCACAGCTAGACTAGCGGGAGATAATGAGCAGTTCTTC
CAITARLAGDNEQFF
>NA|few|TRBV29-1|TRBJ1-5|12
TGCAGCGTTGTCGACCGGTCTTCTGGCCAGCATTTT
CSVVDRSSGQHF
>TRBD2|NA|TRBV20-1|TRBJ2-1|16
TGCAGTGCTAGAGGAGTCGCTAGCGGGAGATACAATGAGCAGTTCTTC
CSARGVASGRYNEQFF
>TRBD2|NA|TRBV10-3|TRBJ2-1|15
TGTGCCATCAGTGAGTCTGGACTAGCGCGCAATGAGCAGTTCTTC
CAISESGLARNEQFF
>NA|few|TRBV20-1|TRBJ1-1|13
TGCAGTGCTAGAGACCCAGTCAAGACTGAAGCTTTCTTT
CSARDPVKTEAFF
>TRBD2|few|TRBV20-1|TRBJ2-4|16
TGCAGTGCTTTAAGGACTAGCGGGGGAGGCAAAAACATTCAGTACTTC
CSALRTSGGGKNIQYF